Each of the 16 T cell receptor beta chains below was sequenced from the same sample in a study of blood T cell repertoires in COVID-19. Only in-frame clones appear in the TCRdb table, and some are missing; sequencing was by immunoSEQ multiplex PCR. The sample contains 450,000 to 500,000 clones, 87% of which appear only once. The specimen was PBMCs or T cells enriched from blood (not recorded which). The receptor source for this set is a woman between 18 and 29 years old who had recovered from COVID-19.

This clone was seen once. This chain joins TRBV30 and TRBJ2-1; 7 bases match TRBD2. Looked up from germline, CDR1 is GTSNPN and CDR2 is SVGIG (reference sequence). After removal of 3 bases from V and 3 bases from J, the junction contained 5 bases not matched to a gene. The CDR3 extends over 14 amino acids. The CDR3 DNA reads TGTGCCTGGAGCCCTAGCGGATACTACAATGAGCAGTTCTTC. It codes for CAWSPSGYYNEQFF.

The rearrangement uses TRBV19 and TRBJ1-1, with unresolved D. V lost 1 base and J lost 5, with 11 bases in between. Germline loops: CDR1 LNHDA, CDR2 SQIVND (reference sequence). This CDR3 region has 14 residues. The CDR3 DNA reads as TGTGCCAGTAGTATAGGCCCTTCGGGGACTGAAGCTTTCTTT. This gives the protein CASSIGPSGTEAFF.

The rearrangement links TRBV19 to TRBJ2-1; TRBD1 agrees at 9 bases. This CDR3 contains 14 residues. V lost 5 bases and J lost 7; bases outside the gene matches: 6. The germline CDR1 and CDR2 sequences are LNHDA and SQIVND (reference sequence). The CDR3 reads CASSPTGGANEQFF. CDR3 in DNA: TGTGCCAGTAGTCCCACAGGGGGCGCAAATGAGCAGTTCTTC.

The chain is built from TRBV6-5 and TRBJ2-5, with D possibly being TRBD2 (5 bases). The V gene lost 7 bases and the J gene lost 1 base, with 16 bases spanning the gap. Germline V gene lookup returns CDR1 MNHEY and CDR2 SVGAGI. The CDR3 is made up of 15 amino acids. For the CDR3, the DNA is TGTGCCAGCACCCCCCTGGAGGCGACCCAAGAGACCCAGTACTTC. It encodes CASTPLEATQETQYF.

The chain has TRBV28 and TRBJ2-7, with 9 bases aligning to TRBD2. Germline-derived CDR1 and CDR2 are MDHEN and SYDVKM. V shed 3 bases, J shed 7 bases, and the junction held 13 bases outside the gene matches. This CDR3 is 16 amino acids long. The CDR3 sequence: CASSFYSPLAGSEQYF. CDR3 sequence (DNA): TGTGCCAGCAGTTTTTATTCCCCCCTAGCGGGGTCGGAGCAGTACTTC.

A few counts support this clone. The chain is built from TRBV28 and TRBJ1-1; 10 nucleotides align to TRBD1. This CDR3 contains 16 residues. Germline-derived CDR1 and CDR2 are MDHEN and SYDVKM. Losses at the gene ends were 5 bases for V and 10 bases for J; bases not matched to a gene: 16. In nucleotides, the CDR3 is TGTGCCAGCAGTGGACAAACCGGGACAGGGGTAAGAGGAGCTTTCTTT. Translating gives CASSGQTGTGVRGAFF.

Only one count was recorded for this clone. This chain uses TRBV14 with TRBJ1-1, with 9 bases that match TRBD1. The CDR3 length is 18 residues. Looked up from germline, CDR1 is SGHDN and CDR2 is FVKESK. Trimming took 0 bases from V and 0 from J; bases not matched to a gene: 8. This chain's CDR3 is CASSQEGDRVQMNTEAFF. In DNA form, the CDR3 reads TGTGCCAGCAGCCAAGAAGGGGACAGGGTCCAAATGAACACTGAAGCTTTCTTT.

The chain links TRBV27 to TRBJ1-4; 7 bases line up with TRBD1. V dropped 0 bases and J dropped 5; count of bases not matched to a gene: 9. CDR3 length: 17 residues. CDR1 and CDR2 (germline): MNHEY, SMNVEV (reference sequence). This CDR3 reads CASSLSRPDRTNEKLFF. The CDR3 DNA reads as TGTGCCAGCAGTTTATCGCGCCCGGACAGGACCAATGAAAAACTGTTTTTT. The entire variable domain, with the rest obtained from reference TRBV27 and TRBJ1-4, is as follows: EAQVTQNPRYLITVTGKKLTVTCSQNMNHEYMSWYRQDPGLGLRQIYYSMNVEVTDKGDVPEGYKVSRKEKRNFPLILESPSPNQTSLYFCASSLSRPDRTNEKLFFGSGTQLSVL.

J is TRBJ1-2 and V is TRBV6-1, with a possible D match to TRBD1 (5 bases). This CDR3 region has 15 residues. Trimming stripped 1 base from V and 8 bases from J, with 17 bases between. Germline lookup yields CDR1 MNHNS and CDR2 SASEGT. The CDR3 nucleotides are TGTGCCAGCAGTGAAGGTTTCGAATTACCAGGGGGCTACACCTTC. Protein product: CASSEGFELPGGYTF.

This clone appeared a single time. The chain is built from TRBV7-9 and TRBJ1-1; D unresolved. In germline, CDR1 is SEHNR, CDR2 FQNEAQ (reference sequence). The V and J ends lost 5 bases and 5 bases respectively, with 12 bases between them. This CDR3 has 13 residues. The DNA for the CDR3 is TGTGCCAGCAGCCCTGAGGCCGGGACTGAAGCTTTCTTT. Translated: CASSPEAGTEAFF.

The chain links TRBV7-3 to TRBJ2-1, with TRBD2 matching 14 bases. This CDR3 region has 15 residues. In germline, CDR1 is SGHTA, CDR2 FQGTGA. V shed 6 bases and J 9 bases; nucleotides not matched to a gene: 7. Here the CDR3 DNA reads TGTGCCAGCAGGCTGACTAGCGGGGGGGCCGGTGAGCAGTTCTTC. Its translation is CASRLTSGGAGEQFF.

The DNA of the CDR3 is TGTGCCATCAGTGAGTCTAGCAATGAGCAGTTCTTC. It encodes CAISESSNEQFF. The gene calls are TRBV10-3 and TRBJ2-1; D call uncertain. CDR1 is ENHRY and CDR2 is SYGVKD in the germline V gene. The CDR3 loop spans 12 amino acids. Trimming stripped 0 bases from V and 6 bases from J, with 3 bases between.

The chain has TRBV7-3 and TRBJ2-3; tentative D call: TRBD2 (6 bases). The CDR3 loop spans 16 amino acids. Germline V lookup: CDR1 SGHTA, CDR2 FQGTGA. V shed 3 bases and J shed 4 bases, with 17 bases lying between them. The CDR3 region is CASSFLGAGLSDTQYF. In DNA form, the CDR3 reads TGTGCCAGCAGCTTTCTCGGAGCGGGTTTGTCAGATACGCAGTATTTT.

This clone was observed a single time. The V and J genes are TRBV11-2 and TRBJ2-5; D remains unclear. Per the germline V gene, CDR1 is SGHAT and CDR2 is FQNNGV. V was clipped by 5 bases and J by 4 bases, with 8 bases between them. The CDR3 extends over 12 amino acids. Here the CDR3 reads CASSAGGETQYF. As DNA, the CDR3 is TGTGCCAGCAGCGCAGGTGGAGAGACCCAGTACTTC.

The V call is TRBV29-1, the J call TRBJ1-2, with D perhaps TRBD1 (6 bases). Germline V gives CDR1 SQVTM, CDR2 ANQGSEA. The CDR3 loop spans 13 amino acids. V dropped 5 bases and J dropped 8 bases, with 18 bases sitting between them. CDR3 nucleotide sequence: TGCAGCGTTCCGCCGGACAGTAGGGGCGGCTACACCTTC. Amino acid sequence: CSVPPDSRGGYTF.

The chain carries TRBV5-4 and TRBJ1-1; no definite D call. V was pared by 4 bases and J by 2 bases, with 9 bases between. CDR1 and CDR2 (germline): SGHNT, YYREEE (reference sequence). The CDR3 totals 13 residues. Written as DNA, the CDR3 is TGTGCCAGCAGCGCTGGCGGCAACACTGAAGCTTTCTTT. This translates into CASSAGGNTEAFF.